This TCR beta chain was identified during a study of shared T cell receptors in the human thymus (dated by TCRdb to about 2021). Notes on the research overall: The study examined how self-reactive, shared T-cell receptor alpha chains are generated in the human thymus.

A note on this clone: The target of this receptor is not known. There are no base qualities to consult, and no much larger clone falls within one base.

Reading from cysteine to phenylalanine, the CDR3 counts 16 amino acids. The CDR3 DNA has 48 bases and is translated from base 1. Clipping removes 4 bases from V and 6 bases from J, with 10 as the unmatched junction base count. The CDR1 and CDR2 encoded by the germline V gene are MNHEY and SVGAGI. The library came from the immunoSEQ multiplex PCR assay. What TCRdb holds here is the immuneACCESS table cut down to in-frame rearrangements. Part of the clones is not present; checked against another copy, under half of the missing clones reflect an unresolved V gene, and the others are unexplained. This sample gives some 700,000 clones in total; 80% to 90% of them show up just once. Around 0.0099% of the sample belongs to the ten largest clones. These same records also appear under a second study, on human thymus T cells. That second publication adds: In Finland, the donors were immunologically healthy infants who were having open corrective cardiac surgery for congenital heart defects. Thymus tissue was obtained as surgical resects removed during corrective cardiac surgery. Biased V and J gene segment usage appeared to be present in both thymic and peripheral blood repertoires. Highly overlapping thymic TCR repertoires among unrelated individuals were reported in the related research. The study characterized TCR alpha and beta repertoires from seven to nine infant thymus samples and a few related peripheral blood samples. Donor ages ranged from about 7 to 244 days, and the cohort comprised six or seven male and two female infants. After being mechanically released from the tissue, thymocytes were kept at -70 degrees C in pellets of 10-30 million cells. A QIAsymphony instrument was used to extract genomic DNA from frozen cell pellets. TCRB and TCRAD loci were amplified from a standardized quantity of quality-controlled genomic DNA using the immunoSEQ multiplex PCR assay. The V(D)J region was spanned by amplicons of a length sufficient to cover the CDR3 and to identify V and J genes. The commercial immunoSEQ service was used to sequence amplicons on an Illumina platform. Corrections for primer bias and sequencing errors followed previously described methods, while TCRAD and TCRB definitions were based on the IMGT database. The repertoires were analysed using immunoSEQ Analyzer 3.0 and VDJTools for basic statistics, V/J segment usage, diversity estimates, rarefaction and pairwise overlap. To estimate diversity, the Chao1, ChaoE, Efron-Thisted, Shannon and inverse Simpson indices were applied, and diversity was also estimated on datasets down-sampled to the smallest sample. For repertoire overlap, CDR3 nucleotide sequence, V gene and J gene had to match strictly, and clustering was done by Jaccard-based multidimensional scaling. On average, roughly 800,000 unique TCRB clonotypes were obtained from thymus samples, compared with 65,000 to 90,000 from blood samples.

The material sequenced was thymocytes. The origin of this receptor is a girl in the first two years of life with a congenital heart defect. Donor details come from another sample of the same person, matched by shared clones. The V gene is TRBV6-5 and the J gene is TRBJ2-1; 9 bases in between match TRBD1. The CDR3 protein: CASSSPGQGRTNEQFF. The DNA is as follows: TGTGCCAGCAGTTCTCCGGGACAGGGACGGACCAATGAGCAGTTCTTC.